This T cell receptor beta chain was identified during a study of CD8+ T cells in alopecia areata. The treatment here: oral pan-JAK inhibitor, 5-10 mg twice daily. Comments on this clone: Antigen: not known.

Extracted RNA was reverse transcribed, and the resulting cDNA served as sequencing template. Using immunoSEQ multiplex PCR, the repertoire was profiled, and TCRdb retains in-frame clones only, with some absent. The table includes fewer than 250,000 clones, more than 30% detected once. Points from the study as a whole: Scalp clonality, along with expanded CD8+ clones among the top 100, was significantly decreased by tofacitinib.

CDR3 length: 14 amino acids. Unmatched junction bases numbered 11, after V lost 10 bases and J lost 9 bases. Germline V CDR1 and CDR2: MNHNS, SASEGT. This receptor was identified in a human donor with alopecia areata. V is TRBV6-1 and J is TRBJ2-7; TRBD2 agrees at 14 bases. The sequences come from CD4+ T cells sorted from blood, collected around week 31, from a patient treated with tofacitinib. The CDR3 reads CAIFSPGLAGVQYF. CDR3 in DNA: TGTGCCATCTTCTCTCCGGGACTAGCGGGAGTGCAGTACTTC.